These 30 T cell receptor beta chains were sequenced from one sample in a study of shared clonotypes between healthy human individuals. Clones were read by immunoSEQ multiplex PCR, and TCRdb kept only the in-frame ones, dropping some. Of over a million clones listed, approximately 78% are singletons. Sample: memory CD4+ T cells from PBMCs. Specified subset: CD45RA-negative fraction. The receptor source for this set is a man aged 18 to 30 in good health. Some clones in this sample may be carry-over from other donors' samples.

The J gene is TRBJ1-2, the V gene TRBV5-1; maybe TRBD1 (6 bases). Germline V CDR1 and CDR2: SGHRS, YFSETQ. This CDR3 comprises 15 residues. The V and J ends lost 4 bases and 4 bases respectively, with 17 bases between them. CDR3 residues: CASSASGGPSYGYTF. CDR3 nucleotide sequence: TGCGCCAGCAGCGCAAGCGGGGGGCCGTCCTATGGCTACACCTTC.

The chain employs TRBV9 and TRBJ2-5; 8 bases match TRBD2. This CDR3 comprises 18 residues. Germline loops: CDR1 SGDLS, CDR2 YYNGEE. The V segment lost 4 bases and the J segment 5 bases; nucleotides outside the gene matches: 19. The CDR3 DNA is TGTGCCAGCAGCCCCCAAACTAGCGGTTATCCTAACGAGGAGACCCAGTACTTC. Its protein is CASSPQTSGYPNEETQYF.

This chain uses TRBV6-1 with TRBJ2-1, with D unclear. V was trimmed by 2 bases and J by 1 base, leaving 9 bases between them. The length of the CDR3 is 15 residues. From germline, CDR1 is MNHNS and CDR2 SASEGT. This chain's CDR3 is CASSETAASYNEQFF. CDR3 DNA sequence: TGTGCCAGCAGTGAAACGGCAGCTTCCTACAATGAGCAGTTCTTC.

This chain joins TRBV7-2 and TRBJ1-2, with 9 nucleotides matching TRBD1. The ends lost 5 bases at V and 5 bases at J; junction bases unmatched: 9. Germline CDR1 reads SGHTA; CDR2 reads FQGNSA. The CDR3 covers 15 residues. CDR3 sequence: CASSRGQGSGYGYTF. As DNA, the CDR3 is TGTGCCAGCAGCCGTGGACAGGGGAGTGGGTATGGCTACACCTTC.

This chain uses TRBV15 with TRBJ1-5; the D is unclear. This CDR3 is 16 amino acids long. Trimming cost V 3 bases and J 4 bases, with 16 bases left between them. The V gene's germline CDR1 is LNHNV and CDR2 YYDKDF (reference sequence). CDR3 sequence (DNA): TGTGCCACCAGCAGGAGCATACACGGAACTAATCAGCCCCAGCATTTT. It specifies CATSRSIHGTNQPQHF.

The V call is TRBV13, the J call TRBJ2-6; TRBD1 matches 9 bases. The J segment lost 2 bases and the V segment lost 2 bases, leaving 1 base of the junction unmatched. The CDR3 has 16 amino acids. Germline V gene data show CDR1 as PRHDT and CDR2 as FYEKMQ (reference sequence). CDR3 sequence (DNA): TGTGCCAGCAGCTTACGGGACAGGGCTGGGGCCAACGTCCTGACTTTC. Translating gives CASSLRDRAGANVLTF.

CDR3 DNA: TGTGCCAGCAGTTTCAGGGATCTCGGGGAGCTGTTTTTT. Protein: CASSFRDLGELFF. The rearrangement joins TRBV28 to TRBJ2-2; D is perhaps TRBD1 (5 bases). Between the trimmed V and J ends, which lost 3 bases and 7 bases, there was a span of 9 bases. Germline values: CDR1 MDHEN, CDR2 SYDVKM. The CDR3 covers 13 residues.

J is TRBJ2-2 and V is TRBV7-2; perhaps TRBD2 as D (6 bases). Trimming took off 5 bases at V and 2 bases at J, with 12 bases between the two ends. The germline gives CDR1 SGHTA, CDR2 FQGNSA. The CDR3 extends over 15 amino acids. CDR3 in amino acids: CASSDGTLNTGELFF. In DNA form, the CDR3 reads TGTGCCAGCAGCGACGGGACTCTAAACACCGGGGAGCTGTTTTTT.

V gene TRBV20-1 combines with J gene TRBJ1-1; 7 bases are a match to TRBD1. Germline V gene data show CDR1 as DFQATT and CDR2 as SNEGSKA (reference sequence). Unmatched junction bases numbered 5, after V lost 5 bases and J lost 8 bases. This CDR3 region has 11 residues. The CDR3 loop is CSAYGTEEAFF. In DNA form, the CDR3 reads TGCAGTGCTTATGGGACAGAGGAAGCTTTCTTT.

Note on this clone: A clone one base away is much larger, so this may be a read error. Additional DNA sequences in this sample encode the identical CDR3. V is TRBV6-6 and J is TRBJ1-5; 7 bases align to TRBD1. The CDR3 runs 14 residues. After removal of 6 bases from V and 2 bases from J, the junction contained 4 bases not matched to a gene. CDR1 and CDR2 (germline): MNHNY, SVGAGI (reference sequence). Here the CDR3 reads CASSYRGGNQPQHF. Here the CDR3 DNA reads TGTGCCAGCAGCTACAGGGGTGGCAATCAGCCCCAGCATTTT.

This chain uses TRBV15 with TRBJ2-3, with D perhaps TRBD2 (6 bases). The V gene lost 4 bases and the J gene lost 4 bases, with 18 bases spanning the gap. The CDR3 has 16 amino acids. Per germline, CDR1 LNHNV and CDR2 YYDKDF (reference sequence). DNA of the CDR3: TGTGCCACCAGCAAACGGCTAGCCGGGGGAGCAGATACGCAGTATTTT. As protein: CATSKRLAGGADTQYF.

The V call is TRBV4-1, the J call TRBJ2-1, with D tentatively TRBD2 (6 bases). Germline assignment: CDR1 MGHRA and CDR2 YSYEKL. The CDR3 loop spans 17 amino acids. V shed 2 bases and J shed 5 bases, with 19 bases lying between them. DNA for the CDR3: TGCGCCAGCAGCCAATTAACTGCCCGGACTAACAACAATGAGCAGTTCTTC. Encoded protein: CASSQLTARTNNNEQFF.

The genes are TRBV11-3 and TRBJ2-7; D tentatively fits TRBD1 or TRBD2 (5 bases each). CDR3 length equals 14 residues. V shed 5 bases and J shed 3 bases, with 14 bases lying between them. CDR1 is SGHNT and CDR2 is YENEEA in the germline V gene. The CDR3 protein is CASSPRDGYYEQYF. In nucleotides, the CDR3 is TGTGCCAGCAGCCCGAGGGACGGATACTACGAGCAGTACTTC.

This CDR3 reads CASSLDGLSFPYEQYF. The DNA for the CDR3 is TGTGCCAGCAGCTTAGATGGTTTATCCTTCCCCTACGAGCAGTACTTC. J is TRBJ2-7 and V is TRBV7-3; D uncertain. Trimming pared 2 bases from V and 2 bases from J, leaving 16 bases between. CDR1 is SGHTA and CDR2 is FQGTGA in the germline V gene. The CDR3 loop spans 16 amino acids.

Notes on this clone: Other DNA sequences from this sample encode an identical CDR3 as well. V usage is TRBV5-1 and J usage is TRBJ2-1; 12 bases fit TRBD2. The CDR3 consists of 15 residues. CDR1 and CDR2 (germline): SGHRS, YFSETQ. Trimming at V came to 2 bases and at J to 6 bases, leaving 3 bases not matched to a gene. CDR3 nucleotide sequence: TGCGCCAGCAGCTTCCTAGCGGGAGGGCCCAATGAGCAGTTCTTC. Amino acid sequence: CASSFLAGGPNEQFF.

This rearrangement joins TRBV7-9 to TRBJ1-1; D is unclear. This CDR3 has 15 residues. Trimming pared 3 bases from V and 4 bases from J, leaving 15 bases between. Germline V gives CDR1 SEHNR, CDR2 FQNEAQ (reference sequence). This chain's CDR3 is CASSFRRTLVTEAFF. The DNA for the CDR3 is TGTGCCAGCAGCTTCCGACGGACCCTAGTCACTGAAGCTTTCTTT.

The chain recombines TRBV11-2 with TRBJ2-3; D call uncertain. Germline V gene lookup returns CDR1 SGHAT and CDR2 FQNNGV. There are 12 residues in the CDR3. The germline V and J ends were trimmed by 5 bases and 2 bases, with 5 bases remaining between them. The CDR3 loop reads CASSHYTDTQYF. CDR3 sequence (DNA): TGTGCCAGCAGCCATTACACAGATACGCAGTATTTT.

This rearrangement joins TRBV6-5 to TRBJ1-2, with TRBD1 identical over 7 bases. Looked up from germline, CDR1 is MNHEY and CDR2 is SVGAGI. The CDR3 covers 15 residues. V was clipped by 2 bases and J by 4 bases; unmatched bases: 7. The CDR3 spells CASSYKGTVGYGYTF. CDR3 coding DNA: TGTGCCAGCAGTTACAAGGGGACAGTGGGCTATGGCTACACCTTC.

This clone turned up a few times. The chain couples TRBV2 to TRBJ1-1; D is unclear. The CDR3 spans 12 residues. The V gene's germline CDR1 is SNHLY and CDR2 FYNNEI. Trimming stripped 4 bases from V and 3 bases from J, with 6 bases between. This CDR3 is CASSVGYTEAFF. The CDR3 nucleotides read TGTGCCAGCAGTGTCGGGTACACTGAAGCTTTCTTT.

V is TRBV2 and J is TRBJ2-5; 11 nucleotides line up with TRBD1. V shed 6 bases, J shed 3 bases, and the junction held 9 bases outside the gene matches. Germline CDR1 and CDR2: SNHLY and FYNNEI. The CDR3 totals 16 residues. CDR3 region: CASSRARTGGKETQYF. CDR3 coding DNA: TGTGCCAGCAGCCGAGCTAGGACAGGGGGCAAAGAGACCCAGTACTTC.

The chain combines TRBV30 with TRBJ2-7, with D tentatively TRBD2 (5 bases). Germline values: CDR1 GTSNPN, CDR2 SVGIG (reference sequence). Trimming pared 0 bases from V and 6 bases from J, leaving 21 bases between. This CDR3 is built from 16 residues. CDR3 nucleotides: TGTGCCTGGAGTGTACGGAGAGTTAGGCTAGCAAGCGAGCAGTACTTC. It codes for CAWSVRRVRLASEQYF.

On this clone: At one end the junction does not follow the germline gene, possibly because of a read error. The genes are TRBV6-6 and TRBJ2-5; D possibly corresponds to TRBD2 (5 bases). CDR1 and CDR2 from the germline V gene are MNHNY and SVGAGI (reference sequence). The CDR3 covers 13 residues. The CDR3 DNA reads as TGTGCCAGCAGTTCGGGTTCCCTGAGGGATGCCCACTTC. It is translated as CASSSGSLRDAHF.

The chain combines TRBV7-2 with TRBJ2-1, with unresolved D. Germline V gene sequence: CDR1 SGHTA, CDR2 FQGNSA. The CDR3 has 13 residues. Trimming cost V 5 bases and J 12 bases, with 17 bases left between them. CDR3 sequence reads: CASSPSLRFGQFF. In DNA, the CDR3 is TGTGCCAGCAGCCCTTCTCTCCGGTTCGGGCAGTTCTTC.

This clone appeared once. The CDR3 DNA is TGTGCCACCAGCAGAGGTGGGAGGGAAGAGACCCAGTACTTC. This sequence encodes CATSRGGREETQYF. The V call is TRBV15, the J call TRBJ2-5; TRBD2 aligns across 7 bases. Germline CDR1 is LNHNV and CDR2 is YYDKDF (reference sequence). The CDR3 sequence is 14 residues long. V trimming: 1 base; J trimming: 3 bases; junction bases outside the gene matches: 2.

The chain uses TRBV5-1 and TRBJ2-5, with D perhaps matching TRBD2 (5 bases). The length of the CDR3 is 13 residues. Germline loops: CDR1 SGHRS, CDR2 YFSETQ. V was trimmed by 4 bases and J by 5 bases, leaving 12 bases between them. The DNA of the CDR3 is TGCGCCAGCAGCCCCACTAGTACGGAGACCCAGTACTTC. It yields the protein CASSPTSTETQYF.

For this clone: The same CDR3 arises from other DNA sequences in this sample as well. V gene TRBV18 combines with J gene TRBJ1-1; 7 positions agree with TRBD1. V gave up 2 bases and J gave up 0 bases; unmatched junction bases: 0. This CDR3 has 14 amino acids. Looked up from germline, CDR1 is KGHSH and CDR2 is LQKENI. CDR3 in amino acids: CASSPTGVNTEAFF. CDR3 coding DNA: TGTGCCAGCTCACCAACAGGGGTGAACACTGAAGCTTTCTTT.

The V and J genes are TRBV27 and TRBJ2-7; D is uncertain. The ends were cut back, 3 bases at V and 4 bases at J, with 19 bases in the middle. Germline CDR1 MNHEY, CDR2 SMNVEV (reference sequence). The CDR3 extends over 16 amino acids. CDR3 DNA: TGTGCCAGCAGTTTGATGAGGCCCGGATGGGGATACGAGCAGTACTTC. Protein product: CASSLMRPGWGYEQYF.

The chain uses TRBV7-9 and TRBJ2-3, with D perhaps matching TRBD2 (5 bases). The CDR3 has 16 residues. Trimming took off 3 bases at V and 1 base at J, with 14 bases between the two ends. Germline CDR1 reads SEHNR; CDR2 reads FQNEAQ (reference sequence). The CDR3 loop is CASSFSARVGTDTQYF. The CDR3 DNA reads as TGTGCCAGCAGCTTTTCAGCGCGGGTAGGCACAGATACGCAGTATTTT.

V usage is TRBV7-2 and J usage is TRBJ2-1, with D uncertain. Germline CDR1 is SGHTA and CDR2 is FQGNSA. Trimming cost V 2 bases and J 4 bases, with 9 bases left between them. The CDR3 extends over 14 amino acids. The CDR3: CASSLLPGYNEQFF. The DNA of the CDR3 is TGTGCCAGCAGCTTATTGCCTGGTTACAATGAGCAGTTCTTC.

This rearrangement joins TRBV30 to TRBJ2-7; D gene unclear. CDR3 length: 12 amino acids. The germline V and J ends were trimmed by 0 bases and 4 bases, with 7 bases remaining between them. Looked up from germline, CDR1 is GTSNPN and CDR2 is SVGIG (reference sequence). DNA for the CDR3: TGTGCCTGGAGTGTACAAAAATACGAGCAGTACTTC. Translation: CAWSVQKYEQYF.